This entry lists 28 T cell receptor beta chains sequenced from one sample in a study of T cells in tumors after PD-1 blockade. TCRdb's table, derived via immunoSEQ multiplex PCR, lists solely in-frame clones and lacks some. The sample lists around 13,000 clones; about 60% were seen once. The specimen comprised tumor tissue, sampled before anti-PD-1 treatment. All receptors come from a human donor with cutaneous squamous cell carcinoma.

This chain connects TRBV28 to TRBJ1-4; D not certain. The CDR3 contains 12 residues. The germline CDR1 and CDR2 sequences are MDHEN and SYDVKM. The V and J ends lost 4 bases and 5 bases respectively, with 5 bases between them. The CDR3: CASSSSNEKLFF. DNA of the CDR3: TGTGCCAGCAGTTCCTCAAATGAAAAACTGTTTTTT.

This CDR3 reads CATSRGGGTTNTEAFF. CDR3 nucleotide sequence: TGTGCCACCAGCAGGGGCGGGGGGACAACAAACACTGAAGCTTTCTTT. The V gene is TRBV15, the J gene TRBJ1-1; perhaps TRBD1 as D (6 bases). Germline CDR1 and CDR2: LNHNV and YYDKDF (reference sequence). The germline V and J ends were trimmed by 3 bases and 2 bases, with 16 bases remaining between them. The CDR3 contains 16 residues.

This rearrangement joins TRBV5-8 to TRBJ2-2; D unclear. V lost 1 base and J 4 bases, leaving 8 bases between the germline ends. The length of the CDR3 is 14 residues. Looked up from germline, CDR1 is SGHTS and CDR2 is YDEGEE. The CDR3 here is CASSLRAVTGELFF. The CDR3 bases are TGTGCCAGCAGCTTGAGGGCTGTCACCGGGGAGCTGTTTTTT.

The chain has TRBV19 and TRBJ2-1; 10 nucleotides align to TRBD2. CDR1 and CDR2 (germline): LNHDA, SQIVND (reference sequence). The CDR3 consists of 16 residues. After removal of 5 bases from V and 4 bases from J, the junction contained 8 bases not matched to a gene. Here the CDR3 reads CASSVGAGGPYNEQFF. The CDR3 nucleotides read TGTGCCAGTAGTGTCGGAGCGGGAGGGCCATACAATGAGCAGTTCTTC.

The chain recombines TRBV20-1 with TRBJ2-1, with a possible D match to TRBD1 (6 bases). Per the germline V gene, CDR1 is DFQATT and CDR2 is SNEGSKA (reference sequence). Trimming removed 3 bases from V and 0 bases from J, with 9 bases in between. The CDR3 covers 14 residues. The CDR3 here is CSASQGSSYNEQFF. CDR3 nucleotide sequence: TGCAGTGCTAGTCAGGGGAGCTCCTACAATGAGCAGTTCTTC.

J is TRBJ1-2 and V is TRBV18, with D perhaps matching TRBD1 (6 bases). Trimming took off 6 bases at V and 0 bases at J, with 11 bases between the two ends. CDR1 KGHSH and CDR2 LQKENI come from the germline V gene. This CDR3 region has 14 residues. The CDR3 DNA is TGTGCCAGCTCTACAGGGTTAGCTAACTATGGCTACACCTTC. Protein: CASSTGLANYGYTF.

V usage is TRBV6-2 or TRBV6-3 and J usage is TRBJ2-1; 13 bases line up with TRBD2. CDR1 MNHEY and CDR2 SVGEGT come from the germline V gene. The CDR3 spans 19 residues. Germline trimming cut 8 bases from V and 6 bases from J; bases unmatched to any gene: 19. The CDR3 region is CASCRPGLAGLGGVNEQFF. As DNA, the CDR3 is TGTGCCAGCTGCCGCCCGGGACTAGCGGGATTGGGGGGGGTCAATGAGCAGTTCTTC.

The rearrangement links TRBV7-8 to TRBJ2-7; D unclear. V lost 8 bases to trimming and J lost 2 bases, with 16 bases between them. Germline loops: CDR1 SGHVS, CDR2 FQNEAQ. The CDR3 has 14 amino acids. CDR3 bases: TGTGCCAGCTCAGCCCGAAACCCTCCCTACGAGCAGTACTTC. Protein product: CASSARNPPYEQYF.

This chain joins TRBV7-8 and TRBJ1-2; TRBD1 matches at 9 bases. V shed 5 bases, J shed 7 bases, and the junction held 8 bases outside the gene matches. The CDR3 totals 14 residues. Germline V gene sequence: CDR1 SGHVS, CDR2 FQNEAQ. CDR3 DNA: TGTGCCAGCAGCGTAGAGGGACAGGGCAGTGGCTACACCTTC. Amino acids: CASSVEGQGSGYTF.

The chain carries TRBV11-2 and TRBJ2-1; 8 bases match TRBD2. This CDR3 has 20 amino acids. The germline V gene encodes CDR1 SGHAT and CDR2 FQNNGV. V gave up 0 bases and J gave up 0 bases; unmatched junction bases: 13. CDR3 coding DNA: TGTGCCAGCAGCTTAGAGGCCCTAGGGGCGGGGGGAAGCTCCTACAATGAGCAGTTCTTC. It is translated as CASSLEALGAGGSSYNEQFF.

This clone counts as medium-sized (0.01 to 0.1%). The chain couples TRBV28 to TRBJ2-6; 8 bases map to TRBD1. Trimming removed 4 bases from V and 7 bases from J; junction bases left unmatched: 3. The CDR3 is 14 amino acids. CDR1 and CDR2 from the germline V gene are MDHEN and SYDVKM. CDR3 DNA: TGTGCCAGCAGTTGGCAGGGGGCTGCCAACGTCCTGACTTTC. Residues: CASSWQGAANVLTF.

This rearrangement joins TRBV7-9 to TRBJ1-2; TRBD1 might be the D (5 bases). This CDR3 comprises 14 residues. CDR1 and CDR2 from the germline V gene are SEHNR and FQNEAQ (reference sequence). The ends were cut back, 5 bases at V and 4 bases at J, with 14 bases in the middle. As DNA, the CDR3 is TGTGCCAGCAGCCACGGGACTGTGTTCTATGGCTACACCTTC. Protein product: CASSHGTVFYGYTF.

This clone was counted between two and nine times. This CDR3 is CASSEMPWSEQFF. The CDR3 coding sequence is TGTGCCAGCAGTGAGATGCCCTGGAGTGAGCAGTTCTTC. This chain links TRBV2 with TRBJ2-1; D ambiguous. The CDR3 sequence is 13 residues long. V lost 3 bases and J 9 bases, leaving 12 bases between the germline ends. The germline gives CDR1 SNHLY, CDR2 FYNNEI. The whole variable domain, remainder taken from reference TRBV2 and TRBJ2-1, is EPEVTQTPSHQVTQMGQEVILRCVPISNHLYFYWYRQILGQKVEFLVSFYNNEISEKSEIFDDQFSVERPDGSNFTLKIRSTKLEDSAMYFCASSEMPWSEQFFGPGTRLTVL.

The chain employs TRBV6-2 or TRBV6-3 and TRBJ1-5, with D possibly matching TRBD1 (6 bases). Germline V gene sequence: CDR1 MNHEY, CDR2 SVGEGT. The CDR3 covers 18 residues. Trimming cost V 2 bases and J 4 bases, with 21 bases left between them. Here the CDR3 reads CASSYELGGRVSNQPQHF. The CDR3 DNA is TGTGCCAGCAGTTACGAACTGGGGGGGCGCGTCAGTAATCAGCCCCAGCATTTT.

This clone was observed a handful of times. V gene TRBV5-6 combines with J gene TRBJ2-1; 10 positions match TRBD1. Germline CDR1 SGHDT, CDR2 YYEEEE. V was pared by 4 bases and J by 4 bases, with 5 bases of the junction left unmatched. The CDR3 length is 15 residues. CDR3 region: CASSLGQGHYNEQFF. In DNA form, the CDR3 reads TGTGCCAGCAGCCTGGGACAGGGGCATTACAATGAGCAGTTCTTC.

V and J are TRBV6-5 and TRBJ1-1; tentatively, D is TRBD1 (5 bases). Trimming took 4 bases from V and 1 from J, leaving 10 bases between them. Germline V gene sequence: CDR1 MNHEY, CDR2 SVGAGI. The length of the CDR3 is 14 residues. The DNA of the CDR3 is TGTGCCAGCAGTTTGGGGGATGCGAACACTGAAGCTTTCTTT. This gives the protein CASSLGDANTEAFF.

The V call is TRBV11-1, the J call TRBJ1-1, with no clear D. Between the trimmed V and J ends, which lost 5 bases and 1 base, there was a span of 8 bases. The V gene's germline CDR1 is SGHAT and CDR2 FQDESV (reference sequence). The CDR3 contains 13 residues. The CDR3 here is CASSGNRNTEAFF. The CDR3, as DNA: TGTGCCAGCAGCGGAAACAGGAACACTGAAGCTTTCTTT.

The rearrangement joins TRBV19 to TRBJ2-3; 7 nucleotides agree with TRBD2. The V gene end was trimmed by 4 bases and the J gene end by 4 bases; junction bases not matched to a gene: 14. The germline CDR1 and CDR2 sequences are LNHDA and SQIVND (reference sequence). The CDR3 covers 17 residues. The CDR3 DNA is TGTGCCAGTAGTAACTCGGGACGGGGGGTTCGAGCAGATACGCAGTATTTT. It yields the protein CASSNSGRGVRADTQYF. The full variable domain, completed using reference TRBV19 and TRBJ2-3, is DGGITQSPKYLFRKEGQNVTLSCEQNLNHDAMYWYRQDPGQGLRLIYYSQIVNDFQKGDIAEGYSVSREKKESFPLTVTSAQKNPTAFYLCASSNSGRGVRADTQYFGPGTRLTVL.

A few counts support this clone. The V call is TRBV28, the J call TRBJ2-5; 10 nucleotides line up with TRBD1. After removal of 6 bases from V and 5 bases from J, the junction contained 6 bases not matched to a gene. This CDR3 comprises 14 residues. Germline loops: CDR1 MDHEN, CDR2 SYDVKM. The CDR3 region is CASRAGQGSETQYF. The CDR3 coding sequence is TGTGCCAGCAGGGCGGGACAGGGGTCCGAGACCCAGTACTTC.

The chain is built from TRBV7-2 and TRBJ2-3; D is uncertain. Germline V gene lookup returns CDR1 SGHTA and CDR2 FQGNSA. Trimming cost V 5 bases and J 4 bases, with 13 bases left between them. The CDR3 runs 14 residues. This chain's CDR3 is CASSAQAGPDTQYF. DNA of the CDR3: TGTGCCAGCAGCGCCCAGGCCGGGCCAGATACGCAGTATTTT.

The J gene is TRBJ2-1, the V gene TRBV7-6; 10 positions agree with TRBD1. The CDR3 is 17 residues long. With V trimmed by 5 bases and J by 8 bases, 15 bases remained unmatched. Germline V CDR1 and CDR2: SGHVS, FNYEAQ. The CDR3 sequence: CASSVDRDRGLRDEQFF. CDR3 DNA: TGTGCCAGCAGCGTCGACCGGGACAGGGGCCTAAGGGATGAGCAGTTCTTC.

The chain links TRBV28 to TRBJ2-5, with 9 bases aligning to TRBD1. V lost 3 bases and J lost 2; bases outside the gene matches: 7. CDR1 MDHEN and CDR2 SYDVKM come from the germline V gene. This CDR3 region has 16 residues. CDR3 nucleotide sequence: TGTGCCAGCAGTTTGGCGGCGGGACAGGGTCAAGAGACCCAGTACTTC. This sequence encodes CASSLAAGQGQETQYF.

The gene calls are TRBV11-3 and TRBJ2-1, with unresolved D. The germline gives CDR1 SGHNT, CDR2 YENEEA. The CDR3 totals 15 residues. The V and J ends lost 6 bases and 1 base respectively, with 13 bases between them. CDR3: CASSSQSRSYNEQFF. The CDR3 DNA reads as TGTGCCAGCAGTTCACAGAGTAGGTCCTACAATGAGCAGTTCTTC.

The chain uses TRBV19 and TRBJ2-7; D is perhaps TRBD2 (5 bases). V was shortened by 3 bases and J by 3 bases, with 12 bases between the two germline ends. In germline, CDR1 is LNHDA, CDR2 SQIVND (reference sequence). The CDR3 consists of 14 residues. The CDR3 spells CASSIGRGDYEQYF. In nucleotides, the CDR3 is TGTGCCAGTAGTATTGGACGGGGAGACTACGAGCAGTACTTC.

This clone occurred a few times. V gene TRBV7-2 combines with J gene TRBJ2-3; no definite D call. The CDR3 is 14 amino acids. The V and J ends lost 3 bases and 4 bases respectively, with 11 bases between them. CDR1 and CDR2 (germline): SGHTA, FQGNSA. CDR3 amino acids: CASSLQPGPDTQYF. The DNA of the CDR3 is TGTGCCAGCAGCTTGCAGCCGGGTCCAGATACGCAGTATTTT.

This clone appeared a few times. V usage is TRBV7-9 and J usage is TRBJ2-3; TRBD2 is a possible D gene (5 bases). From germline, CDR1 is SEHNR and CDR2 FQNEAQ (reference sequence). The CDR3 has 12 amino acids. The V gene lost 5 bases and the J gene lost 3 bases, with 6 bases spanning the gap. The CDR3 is CASSRGTDTQYF. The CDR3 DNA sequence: TGTGCCAGCAGCCGGGGAACAGATACGCAGTATTTT.

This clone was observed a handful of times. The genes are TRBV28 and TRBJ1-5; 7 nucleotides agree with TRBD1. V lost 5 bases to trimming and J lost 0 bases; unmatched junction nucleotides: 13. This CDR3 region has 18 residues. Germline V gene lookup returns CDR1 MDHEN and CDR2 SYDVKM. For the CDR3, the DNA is TGTGCCAGCAGTCCCGGATGGCAGGGGGTACATAGCAATCAGCCCCAGCATTTT. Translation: CASSPGWQGVHSNQPQHF.

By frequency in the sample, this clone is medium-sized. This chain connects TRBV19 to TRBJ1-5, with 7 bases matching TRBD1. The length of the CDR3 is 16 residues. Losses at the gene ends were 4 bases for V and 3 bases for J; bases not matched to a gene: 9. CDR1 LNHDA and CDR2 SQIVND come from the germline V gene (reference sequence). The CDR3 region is CASSTGGTDLNQPQHF. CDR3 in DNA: TGTGCCAGTAGTACCGGAGGGACAGACCTCAATCAGCCCCAGCATTTT.